This T cell receptor (beta chain) derives from a study of blood T cell repertoires in COVID-19. Each participant's cohort was designated according to participant-reported clinical history. The germline V gene has CDR1 SQVTM and CDR2 ANQGSEA. The CDR3 extends over 14 amino acids. Trimming took 4 bases from V and 5 from J; bases not matched to a gene: 9. In the authors' workflow: Estimated nucleated cell counts came from reference gene primer amplification. Data came from immunoSEQ multiplex PCR; TCRdb stores just in-frame clones and leaves some out. V and J calls plus clone size are reproduced from that table; the DNA served to infer D and trimming. The repertoire holds a few hundred thousand clones, with approximately 86% as singletons.

The genes are TRBV29-1 and TRBJ2-5, with 8 bases aligning to TRBD2. This receptor was taken from a woman younger than 30 who had recovered from COVID-19. Sample: PBMCs or T cells enriched from blood (not recorded which). CDR3: CSVASGGLRETQYF. The CDR3 nucleotides read TGCAGCGTTGCTTCGGGGGGGTTGCGGGAGACCCAGTACTTC. Variable domain in full (rest from reference TRBV29-1 and TRBJ2-5): SAVISQKPSRDICQRGTSLTIQCQVDSQVTMMFWYRQQPGQSLTLIATANQGSEATYESGFVIDKFPISRPNLTFSTLTVSNMSPEDSSIYLCSVASGGLRETQYFGPGTRLLVL.